Included here is one T cell receptor beta chain sequence, with context. Its cognate antigen is unknown. Trimming removed 5 bases from V and 4 bases from J; junction bases left unmatched: 4. This CDR3 comprises 13 residues. The germline V gene encodes CDR1 SGHAT and CDR2 FQDESV (reference sequence). This entry belongs to a study of Tregs in tolerant kidney transplant recipients. At the level of the study: Recipients received nonmyeloablative bone marrow transplants from related graft donors, with transient mixed chimerism.

Study-level points and caveats: Findings come from small patient numbers and require larger validation. Tregs expanded with activated donor B cells seemed most donor-specific. Nucleotide sequences could not be compared across some patients' samples due to primer changes.

The assay was immunoSEQ multiplex PCR, and TCRdb's table has in-frame clones only and misses some. The data contain approximately 98,000 clones, 90% of them singletons. The rearrangement links TRBV11-1 to TRBJ1-2; 7 bases fit TRBD1. The clonotype originates from a human donor who received a combined kidney and bone marrow transplant. Sequencing was performed on CD4+ T cells from blood, taken before the transplant. The CDR3 sequence is CASSPGTAYGYTF. CDR3 coding DNA: TGTGCCAGCAGCCCCGGGACAGCCTATGGCTACACCTTC.